A single sample gave rise to the 3 T cell receptor beta chains below, sequenced in a study of CD8 T cells in ankylosing spondylitis. Study observations and caveats: A motif in TCR beta, a set of 8 or 9 highly homologous variants, appeared characteristic of ankylosing spondylitis blood.

MiXCR was run by TCRdb on the 5' RACE reads, yielding one entry per CDR3 protein. The table includes fewer than 550,000 distinct CDR3 sequences, roughly 5.3% detected once. For these TCRs, the target antigens are not known. Sequenced input: blood, either unsorted or a sorted T cell fraction (not recorded which). The receptors originated from a male donor with ankylosing spondylitis.

This clonotype was seen a few times. DNA of the CDR3: TGTGCCTCGGGACAGGGGGCTCCCAATGAGCAGTTCTTC. It yields the protein CASGQGAPNEQFF. This chain connects TRBV24-1 to TRBJ2-1; 12 nucleotides agree with TRBD1. The germline gives CDR1 KGHDR, CDR2 SFDVKD. The CDR3 runs to 13 residues. J gave up 6 bases and V 12 bases, and 5 bases lay outside the gene matches.

This clonotype was counted many times. The CDR3 here is CASRPTSGRVNEQFF. The CDR3 DNA reads as TGTGCCAGCAGGCCGACTAGCGGGAGGGTCAATGAGCAGTTCTTC. V gene TRBV7-2 combines with J gene TRBJ2-1, with TRBD2 matching 14 bases. The CDR3 spans 15 residues. The germline gives CDR1 SGHTA, CDR2 FQGNSA. The V gene end was trimmed by 6 bases and the J gene end by 6 bases; junction bases not matched to a gene: 4. The variable domain in full, with the rest retrieved from reference TRBV7-2 and TRBJ2-1, is GAGVSQSPSNKVTEKGKDVELRCDPISGHTALYWYRQSLGQGLEFLIYFQGNSAPDKSGLPSDRFSAERTGGSVSTLTIQRTQQEDSAVYLCASRPTSGRVNEQFFGPGTRLTVL.

This clonotype was seen at least ten times. The chain has TRBV11-2 and TRBJ2-4; 8 bases are a match to TRBD2. V lost 5 bases, J lost 6 bases, and 3 bases stayed unmatched. The CDR3 has 13 amino acids. Germline CDR1 and CDR2: SGHAT and FQNNGV. The CDR3 reads CASSTGLVNIQYF. For the CDR3, the DNA is TGTGCCAGCAGCACGGGACTAGTAAACATTCAGTACTTC.